One and the same sample provided the 28 T cell receptor beta chains below, sequenced in a study of blood T cell repertoires in COVID-19. Produced via immunoSEQ multiplex PCR; TCRdb's table is partial and in-frame only. The sample records tens of thousands of clones, approximately 80% being singletons. Sample: peripheral blood. These receptors all come from a human donor in a cohort sampled during active COVID-19.

The chain employs TRBV5-1 and TRBJ2-7, with 8 bases aligning to TRBD2. Germline loops: CDR1 SGHRS, CDR2 YFSETQ. This CDR3 has 20 residues. The V and J ends lost 7 bases and 0 bases, in that order; junction bases with no gene match: 24. The DNA of the CDR3 is TGCGCCAGCTCAGTAGCGCCGGGACTAGGCCGGTTGGGGAGCTCCTACGAGCAGTACTTC. It encodes CASSVAPGLGRLGSSYEQYF.

The J gene is TRBJ2-5, the V gene TRBV28, with TRBD2 as a possible D gene (7 bases). CDR3 length: 17 residues. Germline values: CDR1 MDHEN, CDR2 SYDVKM. The V gene lost 8 bases and the J gene lost 0 bases, with 22 bases spanning the gap. CDR3 coding DNA: TGTGCCAGCGGTAGGGGGGGGATCCAAGGGTACCAAGAGACCCAGTACTTC. Its protein product is CASGRGGIQGYQETQYF.

In DNA, the CDR3 is TGTGCCAGCAGCCCCCCCGCTGTGTTGACTGATGGCTACACCTTC. Its protein is CASSPPAVLTDGYTF. The chain employs TRBV5-6 and TRBJ1-2; the D is unclear. The V and J ends lost 4 bases and 6 bases respectively, with 19 bases between them. CDR1 and CDR2 (germline): SGHDT, YYEEEE. CDR3 length equals 15 residues.

V is TRBV3-1 (or the pseudogene TRBV3-2) and J is TRBJ1-4; TRBD1 is a possible D gene (5 bases). The V gene lost 5 bases and the J gene lost 8 bases, with 15 bases spanning the gap. The length of the CDR3 is 14 residues. CDR1 and CDR2 (germline): LGHDT, YNNKEL (reference sequence). CDR3 residues: CASSYGGGGEKLFF. The CDR3 DNA reads as TGTGCCAGCAGCTACGGGGGGGGAGGCGAAAAACTGTTTTTT.

This chain connects TRBV14 to TRBJ2-7, with a tentative D call TRBD2 (5 bases). Looked up from germline, CDR1 is SGHDN and CDR2 is FVKESK. The CDR3 has 14 residues. The V gene lost 4 bases and the J gene lost 1 base, with 11 bases spanning the gap. CDR3: CASSPGWVSYEQYF. The CDR3 DNA sequence: TGTGCCAGCAGCCCGGGGTGGGTTTCCTACGAGCAGTACTTC.

V is TRBV27 and J is TRBJ2-3; D ambiguous. The germline gives CDR1 MNHEY, CDR2 SMNVEV (reference sequence). This CDR3 is built from 15 residues. The V end lost 5 bases, the J end lost 0 bases, and 12 bases lay between the germline ends. For the CDR3, the DNA is TGTGCCAGCAGTGGTCGCACAATTAGCACAGATACGCAGTATTTT. This gives the protein CASSGRTISTDTQYF.

The genes are TRBV10-1 and TRBJ2-3, with TRBD2 as a possible D gene (5 bases). The germline V and J ends were trimmed by 4 bases and 9 bases, with 14 bases remaining between them. The CDR3 is made up of 13 amino acids. Germline CDR1 is WNHNN and CDR2 is SYGVQD (reference sequence). CDR3 coding DNA: TGCGCCAGCAGTGGGGGTGGACTTTGGACGCAGTATTTT. This encodes CASSGGGLWTQYF.

The CDR3 is CSVLGQLNTEAFF. CDR3 bases: TGCAGCGTTTTGGGGCAGTTGAACACTGAAGCTTTCTTT. The J gene is TRBJ1-1, the V gene TRBV29-1; possible D gene TRBD1, 5 bases. The CDR3 contains 13 residues. Germline CDR1 and CDR2: SQVTM and ANQGSEA. Trimming pared 5 bases from V and 0 bases from J, leaving 10 bases between.

The chain joins TRBV18 to TRBJ2-1; D is unclear. Germline V CDR1 and CDR2: KGHSH, LQKENI. Between the trimmed V and J ends, which lost 0 bases and 2 bases, there was a span of 5 bases. This CDR3 region has 14 residues. CDR3 in DNA: TGTGCCAGCTCACCACCGGCCGCCTACAATGAGCAGTTCTTC. Translated, it gives CASSPPAAYNEQFF.

This clone was found a few times. The chain combines TRBV6-5 with TRBJ1-2; D is unclear. V was shortened by 5 bases and J by 2 bases, with 9 bases between the two germline ends. The CDR3 totals 13 residues. CDR1 is MNHEY and CDR2 is SVGAGI in the germline V gene. Here the CDR3 DNA reads TGTGCCAGCAGTCCTGACTTGAACTATGGCTACACCTTC. This codes for CASSPDLNYGYTF.

The CDR3 here is CASSPLQGGEQFF. DNA of the CDR3: TGTGCCAGCTCACCATTGCAGGGGGGTGAGCAGTTCTTC. This chain uses TRBV18 with TRBJ2-1; maybe TRBD1 (7 bases). Germline V gives CDR1 KGHSH, CDR2 LQKENI. This CDR3 region has 13 residues. The germline V and J ends were trimmed by 2 bases and 9 bases, with 11 bases remaining between them. Supplemented by reference TRBV18 and TRBJ2-1, the full variable domain reads NAGVMQNPRHLVRRRGQEARLRCSPMKGHSHVYWYRQLPEEGLKFMVYLQKENIIDESGMPKERFSAEFPKEGPSILRIQQVVRGDSAAYFCASSPLQGGEQFFGPGTRLTVL.

This clone was observed a handful of times. The genes are TRBV24-1 and TRBJ1-1, with a weak D call TRBD1 (5 bases). The CDR3 covers 13 residues. The ends were cut back, 9 bases at V and 5 bases at J, with 15 bases in the middle. Germline values: CDR1 KGHDR, CDR2 SFDVKD. This CDR3 is CATSAGRGTEAFF. DNA of the CDR3: TGTGCCACCTCCGCAGGGCGGGGAACTGAAGCTTTCTTT.

The chain links TRBV11-2 to TRBJ2-5; 8 nucleotides match TRBD1. Germline CDR1 reads SGHAT; CDR2 reads FQNNGV. There are 17 residues in the CDR3. V shed 7 bases and J 5 bases; nucleotides not matched to a gene: 18. In DNA form, the CDR3 reads TGTGCCAGCACCCCAGGGGGCGGGGCCTCCTCCCCGGAGACCCAGTACTTC. It yields the protein CASTPGGGASSPETQYF.

In its sample, this clone was seen a few times. The chain links TRBV5-1 to TRBJ1-2; 10 bases are shared with TRBD1. The CDR3 is 15 residues long. CDR1 and CDR2 (germline): SGHRS, YFSETQ. V gave up 4 bases and J gave up 2 bases; unmatched junction bases: 5. CDR3 loop: CASSRGTGANYGYTF. The DNA for the CDR3 is TGCGCCAGCAGCCGGGGGACAGGGGCGAACTATGGCTACACCTTC.

The rearrangement joins TRBV6-6 to TRBJ1-5; 8 bases are a match to TRBD1. The germline CDR1 and CDR2 sequences are MNHNY and SVGAGI (reference sequence). Trimming at V came to 5 bases and at J to 0 bases, leaving 12 bases not matched to a gene. The CDR3 covers 18 residues. In DNA, the CDR3 is TGTGCCAGCAGTCAGCGACAGGGGCGGGGGTATAGCAATCAGCCCCAGCATTTT. Translated: CASSQRQGRGYSNQPQHF.

This chain uses TRBV7-8 with TRBJ2-3; 12 nucleotides agree with TRBD2. The trim removed 5 bases at V and 5 bases at J, leaving 8 bases unmatched. CDR3 length: 16 amino acids. CDR1 is SGHVS and CDR2 is FQNEAQ in the germline V gene. The CDR3 DNA follows: TGTGCCAGCAGCCATTGGACTAGCGGGGAGGGAGATACGCAGTATTTT. Residues: CASSHWTSGEGDTQYF.

This chain joins TRBV7-8 and TRBJ2-3; D not resolved. The length of the CDR3 is 15 residues. The V gene lost 3 bases and the J gene lost 6 bases, with 16 bases spanning the gap. Looked up from germline, CDR1 is SGHVS and CDR2 is FQNEAQ. CDR3 nucleotide sequence: TGTGCCAGCAGCTTTGGGCTCTGGAATGCGGATACGCAGTATTTT. This translates into CASSFGLWNADTQYF.

J is TRBJ2-1 and V is TRBV5-1; 10 nucleotides line up with TRBD2. V shed 5 bases and J 8 bases; nucleotides not matched to a gene: 10. CDR3 length: 15 amino acids. Germline loops: CDR1 SGHRS, CDR2 YFSETQ. The CDR3 DNA reads TGCGCCAGCAGGCCAACCACTAGCGGGGATGATGAGCAGTTCTTC. Translation: CASRPTTSGDDEQFF.

This clone was picked up a small number of times. The chain combines TRBV5-5 with TRBJ2-7, with a weak D call TRBD2 (7 bases). The CDR3 has 13 amino acids. The germline CDR1 and CDR2 sequences are SGHKS and YYEKEE (reference sequence). V gave up 5 bases and J gave up 5 bases, with 14 bases separating them. The chain's CDR3 is CASSLGGLDEQYF. The CDR3 DNA sequence: TGTGCCAGCAGTCTGGGGGGGCTGGACGAGCAGTACTTC.

This clone was found once. This chain connects TRBV6-5 to TRBJ1-4; D call uncertain. From germline, CDR1 is MNHEY and CDR2 SVGAGI. V was trimmed by 4 bases and J by 4 bases, leaving 10 bases between them. The CDR3 sequence is 14 residues long. CDR3 in amino acids: CASSLTRNNEKLFF. The CDR3 DNA follows: TGTGCCAGCAGTTTGACAAGGAATAATGAAAAACTGTTTTTT.

The gene calls are TRBV6-1 and TRBJ1-5, with TRBD1 as a possible D gene (5 bases). V gave up 0 bases and J gave up 3 bases, with 12 bases separating them. Per germline, CDR1 MNHNS and CDR2 SASEGT. The CDR3 has 16 residues. DNA for the CDR3: TGTGCCAGCAGTGAAGCGACAGCAGCCTACAATCAGCCCCAGCATTTT. This codes for CASSEATAAYNQPQHF.

This rearrangement joins TRBV7-6 to TRBJ2-4; 9 positions match TRBD1. The CDR3 sequence is 15 residues long. Germline-derived CDR1 and CDR2 are SGHVS and FNYEAQ. V dropped 1 base and J dropped 7; count of bases not matched to a gene: 5. CDR3 protein: CASSLGSGTGNIQYF. The CDR3 DNA reads as TGTGCCAGCAGCTTAGGTTCCGGGACAGGGAACATTCAGTACTTC.

The rearrangement uses TRBV6-5 and TRBJ1-5; TRBD1 matches 9 bases. CDR1 and CDR2 from the germline V gene are MNHEY and SVGAGI. V shed 5 bases, J shed 6 bases, and the junction held 8 bases outside the gene matches. This CDR3 comprises 15 residues. The CDR3 is CASSQQGASGQPQHF. The CDR3 coding sequence is TGTGCCAGCAGTCAACAGGGGGCCTCCGGTCAGCCCCAGCATTTT.

The V gene is TRBV19, the J gene TRBJ1-5; a weak D match, TRBD1 (6 bases). V lost 5 bases and J 2 bases, leaving 10 bases between the germline ends. Germline assignment: CDR1 LNHDA and CDR2 SQIVND (reference sequence). The CDR3 runs to 14 residues. The CDR3 DNA reads TGTGCCAGTAGTCCGGACAGACGCAATCAGCCCCAGCATTTT. It translates to CASSPDRRNQPQHF.

This sequence joins TRBV19 and TRBJ1-5; perhaps TRBD1 as D (6 bases). V was shortened by 7 bases and J by 3 bases, with 16 bases between the two germline ends. Germline V CDR1 and CDR2: LNHDA, SQIVND (reference sequence). The CDR3 spans 15 residues. The CDR3 sequence: CASTPTGDLNQPQHF. In DNA form, the CDR3 reads TGTGCCAGTACCCCGACAGGAGACCTCAATCAGCCCCAGCATTTT.

The J gene is TRBJ2-1, the V gene TRBV28, with 10 bases that match TRBD2. This CDR3 is 16 amino acids long. Trimming removed 4 bases from V and 4 bases from J; junction bases left unmatched: 7. The germline CDR1 and CDR2 sequences are MDHEN and SYDVKM. CDR3 protein: CASSSWGTSEYNEQFF. Here the CDR3 DNA reads TGTGCCAGCAGTTCCTGGGGGACTAGCGAGTACAATGAGCAGTTCTTC. Together with reference TRBV28 and TRBJ2-1, the CDR3 gives the full variable domain: DVKVTQSSRYLVKRTGEKVFLECVQDMDHENMFWYRQDPGLGLRLIYFSYDVKMKEKGDIPEGYSVSREKKERFSLILESASTNQTSMYLCASSSWGTSEYNEQFFGPGTRLTVL.

The V and J genes are TRBV4-1 and TRBJ1-2; 7 positions match TRBD1. There are 13 residues in the CDR3. J was trimmed by 7 bases and V by 8 bases; bases with no gene match: 10. CDR1 and CDR2 (germline): MGHRA, YSYEKL. The CDR3 is CASGSTGLSGYTF. The CDR3 DNA sequence: TGCGCCAGCGGTTCGACAGGGTTAAGTGGCTACACCTTC.

The CDR3 loop is CASSLQGEVTEAFF. In nucleotides, the CDR3 is TGTGCCAGCAGCCTACAGGGGGAAGTCACTGAAGCTTTCTTT. The chain is built from TRBV5-5 and TRBJ1-1, with 8 bases lining up with TRBD1. The CDR3 has 14 residues. The ends lost 4 bases at V and 4 bases at J; junction bases unmatched: 6. Germline CDR1 is SGHKS and CDR2 is YYEKEE (reference sequence).